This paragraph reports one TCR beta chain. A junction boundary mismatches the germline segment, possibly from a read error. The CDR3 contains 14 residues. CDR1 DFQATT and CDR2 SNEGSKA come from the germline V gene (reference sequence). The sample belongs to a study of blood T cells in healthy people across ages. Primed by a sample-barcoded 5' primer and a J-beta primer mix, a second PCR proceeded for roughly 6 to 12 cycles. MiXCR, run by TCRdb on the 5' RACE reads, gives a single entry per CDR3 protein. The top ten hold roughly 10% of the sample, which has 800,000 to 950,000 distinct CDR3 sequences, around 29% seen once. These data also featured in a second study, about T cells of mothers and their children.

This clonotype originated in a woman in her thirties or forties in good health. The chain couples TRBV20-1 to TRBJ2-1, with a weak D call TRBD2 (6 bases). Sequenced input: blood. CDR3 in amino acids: CSASRTTSYNEQFF. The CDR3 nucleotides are TGCAGTGCTAGTCGGACTACCTCCTATAATGAGCAGTTCTTC.